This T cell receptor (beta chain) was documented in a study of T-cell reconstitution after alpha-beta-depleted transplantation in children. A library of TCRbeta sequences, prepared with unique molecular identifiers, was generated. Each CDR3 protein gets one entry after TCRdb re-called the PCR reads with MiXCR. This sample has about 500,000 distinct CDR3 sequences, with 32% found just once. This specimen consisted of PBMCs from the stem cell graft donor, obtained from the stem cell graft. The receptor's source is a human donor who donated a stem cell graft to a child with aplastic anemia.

Written as DNA, the CDR3 is TGTGCCAGCAGACCGATAGCGGAGAGCTCCTACAATGAGCAGTTCTTC. It codes for CASRPIAESSYNEQFF. The genes are TRBV12-3 or TRBV12-4 and TRBJ2-1; tentative D call: TRBD2 (6 bases). The V and J ends lost 6 bases and 0 bases respectively, with 15 bases between them. The CDR3 contains 16 residues.